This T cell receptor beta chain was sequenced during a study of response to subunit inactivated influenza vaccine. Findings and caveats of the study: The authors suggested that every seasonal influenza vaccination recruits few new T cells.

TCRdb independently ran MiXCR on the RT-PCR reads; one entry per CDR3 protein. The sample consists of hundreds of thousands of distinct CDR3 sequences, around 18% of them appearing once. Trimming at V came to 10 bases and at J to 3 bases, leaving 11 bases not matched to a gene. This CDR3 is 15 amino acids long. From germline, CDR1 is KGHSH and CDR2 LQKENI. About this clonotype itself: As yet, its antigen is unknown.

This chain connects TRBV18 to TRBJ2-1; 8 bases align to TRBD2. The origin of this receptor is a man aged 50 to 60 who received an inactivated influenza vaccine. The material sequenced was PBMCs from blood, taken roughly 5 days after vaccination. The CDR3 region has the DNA TGTGCCACCAAAGGTAGCGGGACTATCTACAATGAGCAGTTCTTC. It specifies CATKGSGTIYNEQFF.